This TCR beta chain was retrieved from a study of PD-L1 blockade in urothelial cancer. Measured with immunoSEQ multiplex PCR; TCRdb has only the in-frame clones, and not every one. This table holds some 100,000 clones, approximately 91% found once. The material was PBMCs, obtained around atezolizumab (anti-PD-L1) treatment. This TCR came from a woman of 80 years or more with urothelial cancer.

CDR3 DNA: TGTGCCAGCAGCGGGCGGGAGGGGCTTGACGAAAAACTGTTTTTT. It encodes CASSGREGLDEKLFF. The rearrangement uses TRBV9 and TRBJ1-4; maybe TRBD1 (5 bases). The germline CDR1 and CDR2 sequences are SGDLS and YYNGEE. The CDR3 consists of 15 residues. V lost 3 bases to trimming and J lost 8 bases, with 17 bases between them.